This TCR beta chain was sequenced for a study of T cell changes during pregnancy in multiple sclerosis. CDR3 size: 16 residues. Germline-derived CDR1 and CDR2 are GTSNPN and SVGIG (reference sequence). V was pared by 1 base and J by 4 bases, with 12 bases of the junction left unmatched. Sequenced by immunoSEQ multiplex PCR; TCRdb stores in-frame clones only, minus some. The sample lists about 79,000 clones; about 90% were seen once. The sequence came from a female donor with multiple sclerosis, enrolled in a pregnancy study. Sequencing used CD4+ T cells from peripheral blood mononuclear cells, obtained in the second trimester of pregnancy. The rearrangement joins TRBV30 to TRBJ1-1, with 7 bases matching TRBD1. The CDR3 DNA reads as TGTGCCTGGAGTGCCCTCCAACAGGGGAAAGGCACTGAAGCTTTCTTT. Its protein product is CAWSALQQGKGTEAFF.